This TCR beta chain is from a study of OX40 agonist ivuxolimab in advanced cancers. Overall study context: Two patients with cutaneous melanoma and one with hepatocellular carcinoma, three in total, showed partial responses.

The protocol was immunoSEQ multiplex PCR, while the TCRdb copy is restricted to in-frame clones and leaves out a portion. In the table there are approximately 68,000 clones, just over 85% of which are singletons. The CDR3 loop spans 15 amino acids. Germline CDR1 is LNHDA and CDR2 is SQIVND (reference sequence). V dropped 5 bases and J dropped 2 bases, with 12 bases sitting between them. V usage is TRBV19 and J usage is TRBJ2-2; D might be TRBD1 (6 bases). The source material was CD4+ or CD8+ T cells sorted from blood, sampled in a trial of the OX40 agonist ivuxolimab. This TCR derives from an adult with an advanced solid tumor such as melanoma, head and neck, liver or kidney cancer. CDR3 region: CASSPVTGNTGELFF. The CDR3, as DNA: TGTGCCAGTAGTCCCGTGACAGGAAACACCGGGGAGCTGTTTTTT.